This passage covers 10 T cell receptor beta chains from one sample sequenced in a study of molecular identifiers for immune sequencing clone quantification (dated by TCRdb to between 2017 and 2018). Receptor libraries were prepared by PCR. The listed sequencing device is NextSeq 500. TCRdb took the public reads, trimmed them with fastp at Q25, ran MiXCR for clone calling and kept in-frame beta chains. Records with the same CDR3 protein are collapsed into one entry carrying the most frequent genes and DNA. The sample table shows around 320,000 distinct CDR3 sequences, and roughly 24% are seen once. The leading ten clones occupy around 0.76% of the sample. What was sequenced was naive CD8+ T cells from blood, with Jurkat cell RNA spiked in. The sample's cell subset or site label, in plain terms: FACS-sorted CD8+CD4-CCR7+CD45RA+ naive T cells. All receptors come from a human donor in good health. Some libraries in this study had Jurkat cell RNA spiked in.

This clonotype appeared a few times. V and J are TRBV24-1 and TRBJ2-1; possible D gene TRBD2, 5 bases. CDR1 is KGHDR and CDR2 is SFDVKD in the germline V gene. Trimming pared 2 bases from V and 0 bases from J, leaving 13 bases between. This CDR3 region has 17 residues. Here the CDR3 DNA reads TGTGCCACCAGTGATTCACGAGGGTACAGCTCCTACAATGAGCAGTTCTTC. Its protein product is CATSDSRGYSSYNEQFF.

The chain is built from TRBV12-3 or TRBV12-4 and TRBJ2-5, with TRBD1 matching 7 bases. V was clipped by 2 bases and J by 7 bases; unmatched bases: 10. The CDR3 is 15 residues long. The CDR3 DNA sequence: TGTGCCAGCAGTTTATATGGACAGGACGGAGCGACCCAGTACTTC. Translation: CASSLYGQDGATQYF.

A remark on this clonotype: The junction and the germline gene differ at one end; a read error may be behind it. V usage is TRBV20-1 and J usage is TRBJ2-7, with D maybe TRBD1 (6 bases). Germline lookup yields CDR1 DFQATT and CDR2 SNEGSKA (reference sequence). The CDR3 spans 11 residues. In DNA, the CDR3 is TGCAGTGCAAGACAGGTATCCGAGCAGTGCTTC. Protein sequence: CSARQVSEQCF.

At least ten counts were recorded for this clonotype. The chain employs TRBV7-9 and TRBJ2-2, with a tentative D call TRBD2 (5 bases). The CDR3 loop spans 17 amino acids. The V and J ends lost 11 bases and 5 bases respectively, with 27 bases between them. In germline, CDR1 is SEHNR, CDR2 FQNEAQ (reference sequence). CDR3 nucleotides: TGTGCCCACCCGAGGGAAGCGTGGGTGGGAGTGACCGGGGAGCTGTTTTTT. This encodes CAHPREAWVGVTGELFF.

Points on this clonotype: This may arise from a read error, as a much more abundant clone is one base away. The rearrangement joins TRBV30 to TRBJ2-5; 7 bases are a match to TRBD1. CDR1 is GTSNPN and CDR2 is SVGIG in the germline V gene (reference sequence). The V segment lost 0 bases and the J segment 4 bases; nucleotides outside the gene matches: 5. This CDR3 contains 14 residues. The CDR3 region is CAWSVGPGGETQYF. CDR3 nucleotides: TGTGCCTGGAGTGTGGGGCCAGGGGGAGAGACCCAGTACTTC.

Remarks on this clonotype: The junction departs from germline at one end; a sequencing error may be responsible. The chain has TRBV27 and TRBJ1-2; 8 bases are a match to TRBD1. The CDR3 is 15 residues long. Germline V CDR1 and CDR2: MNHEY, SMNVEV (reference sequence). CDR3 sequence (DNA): TGTGCCAGCAGATTATCCGGACAGGGCTTAGATGGCTACACCTTC. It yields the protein CASRLSGQGLDGYTF.

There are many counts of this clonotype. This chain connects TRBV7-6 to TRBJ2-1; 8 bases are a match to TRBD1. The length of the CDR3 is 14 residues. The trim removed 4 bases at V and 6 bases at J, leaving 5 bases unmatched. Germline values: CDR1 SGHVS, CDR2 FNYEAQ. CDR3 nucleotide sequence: TGTGCCAGCAGCTGGGCAGGGGGCCGCAATGAGCAGTTCTTC. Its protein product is CASSWAGGRNEQFF.

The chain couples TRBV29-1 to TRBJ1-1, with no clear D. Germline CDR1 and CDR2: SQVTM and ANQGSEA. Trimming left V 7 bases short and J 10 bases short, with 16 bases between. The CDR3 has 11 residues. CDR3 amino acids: CSAVVAPGAFF. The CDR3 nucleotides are TGCAGCGCTGTTGTAGCCCCGGGAGCTTTCTTT.

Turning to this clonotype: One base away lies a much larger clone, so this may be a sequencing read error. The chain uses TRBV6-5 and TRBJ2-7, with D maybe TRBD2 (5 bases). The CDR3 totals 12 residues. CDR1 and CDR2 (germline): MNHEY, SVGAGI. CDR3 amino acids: CASSRGSHEQCF. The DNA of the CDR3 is TGTGCCAGCAGTCGAGGGTCCCACGAGCAGTGCTTC.

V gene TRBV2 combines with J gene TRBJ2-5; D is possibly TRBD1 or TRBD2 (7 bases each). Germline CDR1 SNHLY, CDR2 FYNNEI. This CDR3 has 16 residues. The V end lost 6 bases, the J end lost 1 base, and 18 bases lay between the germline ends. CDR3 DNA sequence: TGTGCCAGCAGCATCGCGCAGGGGGGGGTCCAAGAGACCCAGTACTTC. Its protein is CASSIAQGGVQETQYF.